The 9 T cell receptor beta chains presented below share a single source sample, sequenced in a study of response to subunit inactivated influenza vaccine. TCRdb reprocessed the RT-PCR reads with MiXCR, giving one entry per CDR3 protein. This table has some 600,000 distinct CDR3 sequences, less than 15% appearing once. The sequences come from PBMCs from blood, collected 14 to 15 days before vaccination. These receptors were collected from a man aged 50 or older who received an inactivated influenza vaccine.

This clonotype turned up a few times. V gene TRBV5-5 combines with J gene TRBJ2-2; D is possibly TRBD2 (5 bases). This CDR3 contains 14 residues. V lost 2 bases, J lost 5 bases, and 10 bases lay in between. Germline CDR1 and CDR2: SGHKS and YYEKEE (reference sequence). The CDR3 is CASSLKTGTGELFF. CDR3 coding DNA: TGTGCCAGCAGCTTAAAGACGGGGACCGGGGAGCTGTTTTTT.

This chain joins TRBV20-1 and TRBJ2-3, with D perhaps TRBD2 (6 bases). Germline V gives CDR1 DFQATT, CDR2 SNEGSKA (reference sequence). V lost 5 bases to trimming and J lost 7 bases, with 22 bases between them. The CDR3 covers 15 residues. For the CDR3, the DNA is TGCAGTGCTGCGGGAACCGGGACCCTACTAAATACGCAGTATTTT. Its translation is CSAAGTGTLLNTQYF.

The gene calls are TRBV20-1 and TRBJ1-2; D is unclear. There are 12 residues in the CDR3. The germline V gene has CDR1 DFQATT and CDR2 SNEGSKA (reference sequence). V was cut by 1 base and J by 7 bases, with 10 bases left in between. The chain's CDR3 is CSARARGGGYTF. The CDR3 DNA reads TGCAGTGCTAGAGCCCGGGGAGGTGGCTACACCTTC.

This chain connects TRBV29-1 to TRBJ1-1; 7 positions agree with TRBD1. V dropped 3 bases and J dropped 0; count of bases not matched to a gene: 1. The germline V gene has CDR1 SQVTM and CDR2 ANQGSEA. The length of the CDR3 is 13 residues. CDR3 DNA: TGCAGCGTTGATCAGGGGGTGAACACTGAAGCTTTCTTT. As protein: CSVDQGVNTEAFF.

The V gene is TRBV12-3 or TRBV12-4, the J gene TRBJ2-3; D uncertain. With 3 bases removed from V and 4 bases from J, the gap between germline ends came to 11 bases. The CDR3 extends over 14 amino acids. CDR3 sequence (DNA): TGTGCCAGCAGTTTTAACAGCAACCCAGATACGCAGTATTTT. Its translation: CASSFNSNPDTQYF.

This clonotype was picked up a small number of times. The V gene is TRBV5-1, the J gene TRBJ2-5, with 7 bases matching TRBD2. CDR3 length: 15 amino acids. The V and J ends lost 4 bases and 5 bases, in that order; junction bases with no gene match: 11. Germline assignment: CDR1 SGHRS and CDR2 YFSETQ. CDR3 region: CASSTGTTLWETQYF. CDR3 in DNA: TGCGCCAGCAGCACTGGGACTACCCTCTGGGAGACCCAGTACTTC.

The V call is TRBV5-1, the J call TRBJ1-2, with TRBD1 matching over 10 bases. The germline CDR1 and CDR2 sequences are SGHRS and YFSETQ. The trim removed 5 bases at V and 0 bases at J, leaving 10 bases unmatched. The CDR3 totals 17 residues. CDR3 sequence reads: CASSSGDRGPANYGYTF. The CDR3 DNA sequence: TGCGCCAGCAGTTCAGGGGACAGGGGCCCAGCTAACTATGGCTACACCTTC.

The V call is TRBV6-5, the J call TRBJ1-1; 8 bases align to TRBD1. V shed 2 bases and J 4 bases; nucleotides not matched to a gene: 9. The CDR3 is 16 residues long. Per germline, CDR1 MNHEY and CDR2 SVGAGI. In nucleotides, the CDR3 is TGTGCCAGCAGTTACGGTTTGGTTACAGGGGGCACTGAAGCTTTCTTT. Translation: CASSYGLVTGGTEAFF.

The chain has TRBV29-1 and TRBJ1-5; unclear D gene. Germline CDR1 reads SQVTM; CDR2 reads ANQGSEA. The CDR3 covers 13 residues. Trimming took off 3 bases at V and 5 bases at J, with 11 bases between the two ends. CDR3 loop: CSVDIQVDQPQHF. In nucleotides, the CDR3 is TGCAGCGTTGATATTCAGGTTGATCAGCCCCAGCATTTT.